The clone carrying this TCR beta chain was found a few times. TCRdb processed the RT-PCR reads anew with MiXCR; each CDR3 protein has one entry. The data hold 150,000 to 200,000 distinct CDR3 sequences, with roughly 12% observed a single time. The data originate from a study of response to subunit inactivated influenza vaccine. A further study also used this sample, focusing on T cells expressing NK-cell markers. As that study records: A 5'RACE template switching approach incorporating UMIs was used to make TCR beta cDNA.

The source was CD8+ T cells sorted from PBMCs, collected 11 to 12 days after vaccination. This receptor was taken from a man aged 45 to 65 who received an inactivated influenza vaccine.

In DNA form, the CDR3 reads TGTGCCAGCAGTTCAGGGGTCAATCAGCCCCAGCATTTT. Its translation: CASSSGVNQPQHF. The genes are TRBV6-5 and TRBJ1-5, with D maybe TRBD1 (6 bases). Germline V lookup: CDR1 MNHEY, CDR2 SVGAGI. V shed 4 bases and J shed 3 bases, with 7 bases lying between them. The CDR3 covers 13 residues.